This entry lists 15 T cell receptor beta chains sequenced from one sample in a study of blood T cell repertoires in COVID-19. Generated by immunoSEQ multiplex PCR, the TCRdb table keeps only in-frame clones and is missing some. The table has fewer than 350,000 clones, over 75% seen once. What was sequenced was PBMCs or T cells enriched from blood (not recorded which). The receptor source for this set is a woman aged 25 to 45 who had recovered from COVID-19.

The rearrangement joins TRBV28 to TRBJ1-3, with unresolved D. Germline CDR1 and CDR2: MDHEN and SYDVKM. With 3 bases removed from V and 2 bases from J, the gap between germline ends came to 8 bases. The CDR3 covers 14 residues. In nucleotides, the CDR3 is TGTGCCAGCAGTTTCCGAGGGACTGGAAACACCATATATTTT. This translates into CASSFRGTGNTIYF.

The chain couples TRBV6-5 to TRBJ2-3, with D perhaps TRBD2 (6 bases). Trimming pared 10 bases from V and 4 bases from J, leaving 12 bases between. This CDR3 contains 12 residues. Germline V gives CDR1 MNHEY, CDR2 SVGAGI. For the CDR3, the DNA is TGTGCCATCGTGTCGGGGGCAGATACGCAGTATTTT. Encoded protein: CAIVSGADTQYF.

This chain joins TRBV2 and TRBJ2-7, with TRBD1 identical over 11 bases. CDR3 size: 13 residues. Trimming cost V 6 bases and J 6 bases; bases outside gene matches: 4. Germline V gene sequence: CDR1 SNHLY, CDR2 FYNNEI. As DNA, the CDR3 is TGTGCCAGCAGCGGACAGGGGGCCGCCGAGCAGTACTTC. Translating gives CASSGQGAAEQYF.

The chain uses TRBV3-1 (or the pseudogene TRBV3-2) and TRBJ2-2; possible D gene TRBD1, 5 bases. CDR1 and CDR2 (germline): LGHDT, YNNKEL (reference sequence). The CDR3 totals 17 residues. The V gene lost 2 bases and the J gene lost 4 bases, with 17 bases spanning the gap. CDR3 sequence (DNA): TGTGCCAGCAGCCAATTATCAGGGTTCCCCGGCACCGGGGAGCTGTTTTTT. Residues: CASSQLSGFPGTGELFF.

The chain uses TRBV29-1 and TRBJ1-4; possibly TRBD1 for D (6 bases). There are 14 residues in the CDR3. Germline assignment: CDR1 SQVTM and CDR2 ANQGSEA. The V and J ends lost 4 bases and 0 bases respectively, with 9 bases between them. The CDR3 DNA is TGCAGCGTTGGGGACACGGCAACTAATGAAAAACTGTTTTTT. Its translation is CSVGDTATNEKLFF. Full variable domain (rest looked up from reference TRBV29-1 and TRBJ1-4): SAVISQKPSRDICQRGTSLTIQCQVDSQVTMMFWYRQQPGQSLTLIATANQGSEATYESGFVIDKFPISRPNLTFSTLTVSNMSPEDSSIYLCSVGDTATNEKLFFGSGTQLSVL.

This sequence joins TRBV6-5 and TRBJ1-2, with D possibly being TRBD1 (5 bases). The CDR3 totals 13 residues. Germline values: CDR1 MNHEY, CDR2 SVGAGI. V was shortened by 6 bases and J by 4 bases, with 12 bases between the two germline ends. The CDR3 bases are TGTGCCAGCAGGGCGACAGCCGGCTATGGCTACACCTTC. Translated, it gives CASRATAGYGYTF.

The table lists this clone with a count of one. The V and J genes are TRBV9 and TRBJ1-2, with unresolved D. The germline V gene encodes CDR1 SGDLS and CDR2 YYNGEE. V lost 3 bases and J lost 7, with 22 bases in between. The CDR3 is 16 amino acids. CDR3 amino acids: CASSESQRPPPGGYTF. DNA of the CDR3: TGTGCCAGCAGCGAATCCCAGCGTCCTCCCCCGGGTGGCTACACCTTC.

The rearrangement joins TRBV3-1 (or the pseudogene TRBV3-2) to TRBJ1-4; 7 bases line up with TRBD1. Germline V gene lookup returns CDR1 LGHDT and CDR2 YNNKEL (reference sequence). The CDR3 is 16 amino acids. With V trimmed by 1 base and J by 5 bases, 7 bases remained unmatched. CDR3 amino acids: CASSQGLRTGNEKLFF. In DNA form, the CDR3 reads TGTGCCAGCAGCCAAGGCCTAAGGACAGGAAATGAAAAACTGTTTTTT.

This clone was picked up one time. This chain uses TRBV2 with TRBJ1-2; 8 bases line up with TRBD1. V shed 9 bases, J shed 7 bases, and the junction held 10 bases outside the gene matches. CDR3 size: 13 residues. Germline V gene sequence: CDR1 SNHLY, CDR2 FYNNEI. Here the CDR3 DNA reads TGTGCCAGGATAGGACAGGGCGCTAGTGGCTACACCTTC. It yields the protein CARIGQGASGYTF.

The J gene is TRBJ1-1, the V gene TRBV29-1, with D unresolved. Germline CDR1 is SQVTM and CDR2 is ANQGSEA. The CDR3 is 11 amino acids. V lost 0 bases and J 11 bases, leaving 10 bases between the germline ends. The CDR3 nucleotides read TGCAGCGTTGAAGACCGCGTGTCTGCTTTCTTT. Protein: CSVEDRVSAFF. Full variable domain (missing parts from reference TRBV29-1 and TRBJ1-1): SAVISQKPSRDICQRGTSLTIQCQVDSQVTMMFWYRQQPGQSLTLIATANQGSEATYESGFVIDKFPISRPNLTFSTLTVSNMSPEDSSIYLCSVEDRVSAFFGQGTRLTVV.

The V and J genes are TRBV6-5 and TRBJ2-5; 7 bases agree with TRBD2. Germline trimming cut 6 bases from V and 2 bases from J; bases unmatched to any gene: 3. The germline V gene encodes CDR1 MNHEY and CDR2 SVGAGI. This CDR3 region has 13 residues. CDR3 amino acids: CASRERGQETQYF. The CDR3 DNA sequence: TGTGCCAGCAGGGAGCGGGGTCAAGAGACCCAGTACTTC.

The rearrangement joins TRBV12-3 or TRBV12-4 to TRBJ1-1; D remains ambiguous. The CDR3 spans 11 residues. V was pared by 5 bases and J by 7 bases, with 8 bases between. DNA of the CDR3: TGTGCCAGCAGTCGAGGGCTTGAAGCTTTCTTT. This codes for CASSRGLEAFF.

This rearrangement joins TRBV4-3 to TRBJ2-1; 11 bases are a match to TRBD2. Trimming took 1 base from V and 5 from J; bases not matched to a gene: 7. The CDR3 is made up of 17 amino acids. CDR1 and CDR2 (germline): LGHNA, YSLEER. CDR3 DNA: TGCGCCAGCAGCCAAGGTCGGGGACTAGCGGAAGACAATGAGCAGTTCTTC. Translation gives CASSQGRGLAEDNEQFF.

In nucleotides, the CDR3 is TGTGCCAGTAGTAGCCTGGACAGGAGAGGGGATGAGCCCCAGCATTTT. This sequence encodes CASSSLDRRGDEPQHF. The chain uses TRBV19 and TRBJ1-5, with 7 positions matching TRBD1. This CDR3 spans 16 amino acids. Germline loops: CDR1 LNHDA, CDR2 SQIVND (reference sequence). The V and J ends lost 4 bases and 8 bases, in that order; junction bases with no gene match: 14.

This rearrangement joins TRBV6-5 to TRBJ1-5; tentatively, D is TRBD1 (6 bases). V was pared by 8 bases and J by 6 bases, with 17 bases between. This CDR3 contains 14 residues. CDR1 is MNHEY, CDR2 SVGAGI, per germline. CDR3 region: CASGGPGAIQPQHF. In DNA, the CDR3 is TGTGCCAGCGGGGGCCCTGGGGCAATTCAGCCCCAGCATTTT.